This TCR beta chain was documented in a study of cytomegalovirus exposure and HLA in healthy donors. The overall study: About 82 million unique TCRs from HLA-typed donors were held in an early release of data.

CDR1 and CDR2 (germline): LGHNA, YNFKEQ. V was clipped by 1 base and J by 5 bases, with 14 bases between them. The CDR3 length is 15 residues. The PCR had 60 Vbeta and 13 Jbeta primers. Profiling relied on immunoSEQ multiplex PCR, and the TCRdb table lists in-frame clones only, not all of them. The sample has 120,000 or so clones, 70% to 90% seen once; the top ten hold about 1.8%. General study points: As a later analysis showed, a missense DCLRE1C variant was linked to trimming of TCR beta V- and J-genes. Using a false discovery rate of 0.05, a later analysis showed that approximately 18,000 TCR beta sequences were associated with HLA alleles. Across donors, most TCRs were seen rarely, yet some public ones were widespread.

About this clone: What it binds is not known.

Input material: PBMCs. This TCR was recovered from a man in his forties or fifties in good health and CMV-seronegative. V usage is TRBV4-2 and J usage is TRBJ2-5; no clear D gene. CDR3 amino acids: CASSQGGSRPETQYF. Here the CDR3 DNA reads TGTGCCAGCAGCCAAGGTGGTTCGCGGCCCGAGACCCAGTACTTC.